These 2 T cell receptor beta chains were sequenced from one sample in a study of read filtering for tumor transcriptome and immune sequencing. The library was built from roughly 400 ng RNA with molecular barcoded adaptors for alpha/delta and beta/gamma chains. A single record per CDR3 protein comes from TCRdb applying MiXCR to the reads. The data show more than 35,000 distinct CDR3 sequences, around 15% seen once. Sequencing used a population of CD138-negative cells sorted from bone marrow. The receptors shown here come from a donor at least 40 years old with multiple myeloma.

This clonotype was found a few times. This rearrangement joins TRBV7-9 to TRBJ2-7; D gene uncertain. Trimming stripped 1 base from V and 9 bases from J, with 10 bases between. CDR1 is SEHNR and CDR2 is FQNEAQ in the germline V gene (reference sequence). The CDR3 has 12 residues. CDR3: CASSLGSSVQYF. The CDR3 nucleotides read TGTGCCAGCAGCTTAGGGTCTTCGGTGCAGTACTTC. Together with reference TRBV7-9 and TRBJ2-7, the CDR3 gives the full variable domain: DTGVSQNPRHKITKRGQNVTFRCDPISEHNRLYWYRQTLGQGPEFLTYFQNEAQLEKSRLLSDRFSAERPKGSFSTLEIQRTEQGDSAMYLCASSLGSSVQYFGPGTRLTVT.

This clonotype was found many times. The chain combines TRBV28 with TRBJ2-3, with 7 bases aligning to TRBD2. CDR3 length: 15 amino acids. V was clipped by 5 bases and J by 10 bases; unmatched bases: 15. In germline, CDR1 is MDHEN, CDR2 SYDVKM. The CDR3 sequence is CASSSSGGRALAQYF. The CDR3 coding sequence is TGTGCCAGCAGTAGCTCGGGAGGCCGGGCTCTCGCGCAGTATTTT.